Listed below are T cell receptor beta chains from one sample, sequenced in a study of early T cells in non-severe SARS-CoV-2 infection. TCRdb reanalysed the 5' RACE reads using MiXCR and keeps one entry per CDR3 protein. The table records 90,000 to 120,000 distinct CDR3 sequences, 9.5% to 13% of them present only once. Sequencing was done on a sample of whole blood. The receptors were sampled from an adult who was a healthcare worker with PCR-confirmed SARS-CoV-2 infection or an uninfected control (not recorded which). Each CDR3 is given with its conserved first and last residue. A D gene is named only where the DNA matches it firmly. For some rows the clone size is stated as once, few or many, or as a class when expanded; others skip it.

d_gene: .; v_gene: TRBV2; j_gene: TRBJ2-1; abundance: few; CDR3aa: CASSEQFF; CDR3nt: TGTGCCAGCAGTGAGCAGTTCTTC
d_gene: .; v_gene: TRBV7-9; j_gene: TRBJ1-1; abundance: .; CDR3aa: CATPPAGDGKTEAFF; CDR3nt: TGTGCCACCCCCCCAGCGGGTGATGGGAAGACTGAAGCTTTCTTT
d_gene: TRBD1; v_gene: TRBV4-1; j_gene: TRBJ1-3; abundance: .; CDR3aa: CASSPDLDRGPGNTIYF; CDR3nt: TGCGCCAGCAGCCCGGACCTGGACAGGGGGCCTGGAAACACCATATATTTT
d_gene: .; v_gene: TRBV28; j_gene: TRBJ1-5; abundance: many; CDR3aa: CASTQGRRGNQPQHF; CDR3nt: TGTGCCAGCACCCAAGGGCGCAGGGGCAATCAGCCCCAGCATTTT
d_gene: .; v_gene: TRBV20-1; j_gene: TRBJ2-7; abundance: .; CDR3aa: CSGGEPYEQYF; CDR3nt: TGCAGTGGGGGGGAACCCTACGAGCAGTACTTC
d_gene: .; v_gene: TRBV20-1; j_gene: TRBJ1-2; abundance: .; CDR3aa: CSARAEGMDGYTF; CDR3nt: TGCAGTGCTAGAGCTGAAGGGATGGATGGCTACACCTTC
d_gene: .; v_gene: TRBV28; j_gene: TRBJ2-7; abundance: many; CDR3aa: CASSFNPSEQYF; CDR3nt: TGTGCCAGCAGTTTTAACCCGTCCGAGCAGTACTTC
d_gene: .; v_gene: TRBV3-1; j_gene: TRBJ2-1; abundance: few; CDR3aa: CASSPRDVSYNEQFF; CDR3nt: TGTGCCAGCAGCCCGAGGGACGTATCCTACAATGAGCAGTTCTTC
d_gene: .; v_gene: TRBV6-1; j_gene: TRBJ1-1; abundance: many; CDR3aa: CASNPGPVATEAFF; CDR3nt: TGTGCCAGCAACCCAGGGCCGGTGGCCACTGAAGCTTTCTTT
d_gene: TRBD2; v_gene: TRBV28; j_gene: TRBJ2-2; abundance: few; CDR3aa: CASSLPLRPGGRAGELFF; CDR3nt: TGTGCCAGCAGTTTGCCCCTTCGCCCGGGGGGGCGGGCCGGGGAGCTGTTTTTT
d_gene: .; v_gene: TRBV11-2; j_gene: TRBJ2-1; abundance: few; CDR3aa: CASSLVGGGGWQFF; CDR3nt: TGTGCCAGCAGCTTAGTAGGTGGAGGGGGGTGGCAGTTCTTC
d_gene: TRBD2; v_gene: TRBV28; j_gene: TRBJ2-1; abundance: .; CDR3aa: CASRRGTSYNEQFF; CDR3nt: TGTGCCAGCAGGCGCGGGACTAGCTACAATGAGCAGTTCTTC
d_gene: .; v_gene: TRBV5-1; j_gene: TRBJ2-2; abundance: few; CDR3aa: CASSLRGDLMNTGELFF; CDR3nt: TGCGCCAGCAGCCTCCGGGGAGACCTAATGAACACCGGGGAGCTGTTTTTT
d_gene: .; v_gene: TRBV21-1; j_gene: TRBJ2-7; abundance: many; CDR3aa: CASSPRTGESYEQYF; CDR3nt: TGTGCCAGCAGCCCGAGGACAGGCGAGTCCTACGAGCAGTACTTC